Sequencing of this TCR beta chain was carried out in a study of metastatic and nonmetastatic thyroid tumors. The wider study: Repertoires from blood and tumor or nodule tissue of malignant and benign thyroid patients were compared. Study-wide results and limits: According to reports, the diversity of TCR beta was significantly higher in malignant thyroid tumors than in benign nodules, and this held in both blood and tumor samples.

Nobody among the patients had been given any treatment before thyroid surgery. Trimming cost V 1 base and J 6 bases; bases outside gene matches: 2. CDR1 MNHNS and CDR2 SASEGT come from the germline V gene. This CDR3 has 14 residues. Original handling: The study took CDR3 differences across clinicopathological groups and made a distant-metastasis classifier for papillary thyroid cancer from them. TCRdb reassembled clones from the PCR reads with MiXCR. The V and J calls shown here were made by TCRdb, not taken from the authors' results. Among 30,000 to 45,000 clones listed, around a third were seen once. A few counts support this clone. What it binds is unknown.

Sequences were obtained from tumor tissue. V gene TRBV6-1 combines with J gene TRBJ2-1; 8 bases are shared with TRBD1. The clonotype was recovered from a female donor with papillary thyroid cancer or a benign thyroid nodule (not recorded which). Some clones in this sample may be carry-over from other donors' samples. Here the CDR3 DNA reads TGTGCCAGCAGTGAAGGGCAGGGGGCCAATGAGCAGTTCTTC. Its protein is CASSEGQGANEQFF.